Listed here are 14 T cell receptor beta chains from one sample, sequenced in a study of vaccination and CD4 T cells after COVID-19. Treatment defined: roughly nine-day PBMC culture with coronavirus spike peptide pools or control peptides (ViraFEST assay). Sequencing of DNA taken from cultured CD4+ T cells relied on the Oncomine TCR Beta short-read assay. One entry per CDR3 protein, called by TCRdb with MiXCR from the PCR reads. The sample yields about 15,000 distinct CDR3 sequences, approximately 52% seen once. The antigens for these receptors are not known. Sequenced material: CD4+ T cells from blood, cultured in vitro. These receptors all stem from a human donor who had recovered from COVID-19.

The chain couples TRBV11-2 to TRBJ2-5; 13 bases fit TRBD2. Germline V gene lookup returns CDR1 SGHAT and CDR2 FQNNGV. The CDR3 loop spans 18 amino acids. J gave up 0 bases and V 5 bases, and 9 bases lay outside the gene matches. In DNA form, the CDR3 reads TGTGCCAGCAGCAAATTCGGACTAGCGGGGGATTACCAAGAGACCCAGTACTTC. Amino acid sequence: CASSKFGLAGDYQETQYF.

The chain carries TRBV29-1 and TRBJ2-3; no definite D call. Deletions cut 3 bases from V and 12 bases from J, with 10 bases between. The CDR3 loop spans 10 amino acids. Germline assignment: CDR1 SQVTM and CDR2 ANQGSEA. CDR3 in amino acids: CSVDSFPQYF. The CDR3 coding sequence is TGCAGCGTTGATAGCTTCCCCCAGTATTTT.

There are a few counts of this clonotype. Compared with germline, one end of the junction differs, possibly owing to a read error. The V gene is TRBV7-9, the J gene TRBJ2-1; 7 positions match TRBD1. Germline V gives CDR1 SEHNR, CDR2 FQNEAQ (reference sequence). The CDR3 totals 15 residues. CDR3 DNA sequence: TGTGCCAGCAGATTAGGCCTAGGGGGCAAGGATGAGCAGTTCTTC. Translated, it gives CASRLGLGGKDEQFF.

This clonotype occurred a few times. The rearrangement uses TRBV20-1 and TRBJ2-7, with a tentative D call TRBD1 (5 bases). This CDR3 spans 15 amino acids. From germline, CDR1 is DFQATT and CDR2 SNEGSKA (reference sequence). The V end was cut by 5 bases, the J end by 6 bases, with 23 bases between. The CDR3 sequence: CSASKRTQGWGEQYF. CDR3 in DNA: TGCAGTGCTTCCAAACGGACGCAGGGTTGGGGCGAGCAGTACTTC.

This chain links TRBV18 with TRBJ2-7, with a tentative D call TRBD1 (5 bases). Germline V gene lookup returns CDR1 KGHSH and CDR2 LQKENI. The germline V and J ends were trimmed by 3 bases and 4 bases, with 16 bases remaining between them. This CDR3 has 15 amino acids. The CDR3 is CASSPAGNWVYEQYF. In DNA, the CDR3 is TGTGCCAGCTCACCCGCAGGGAATTGGGTTTACGAGCAGTACTTC.

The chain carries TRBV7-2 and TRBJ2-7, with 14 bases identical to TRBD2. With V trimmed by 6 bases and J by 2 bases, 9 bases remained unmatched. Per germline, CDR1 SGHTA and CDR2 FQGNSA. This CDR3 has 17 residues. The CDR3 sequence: CASSSGLAGGGTYEQYF. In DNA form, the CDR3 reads TGTGCCAGCAGTTCCGGACTAGCGGGAGGAGGGACCTACGAGCAGTACTTC.

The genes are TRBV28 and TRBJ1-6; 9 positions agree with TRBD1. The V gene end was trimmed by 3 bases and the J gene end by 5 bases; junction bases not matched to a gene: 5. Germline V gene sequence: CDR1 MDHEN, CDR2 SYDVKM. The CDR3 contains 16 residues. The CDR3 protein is CASSFWGQGDNSPLHF. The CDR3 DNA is TGTGCCAGCAGTTTTTGGGGACAGGGTGATAATTCACCCCTCCACTTT. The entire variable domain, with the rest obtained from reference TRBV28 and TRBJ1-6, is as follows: DVKVTQSSRYLVKRTGEKVFLECVQDMDHENMFWYRQDPGLGLRLIYFSYDVKMKEKGDIPEGYSVSREKKERFSLILESASTNQTSMYLCASSFWGQGDNSPLHFGNGTRLTVT.

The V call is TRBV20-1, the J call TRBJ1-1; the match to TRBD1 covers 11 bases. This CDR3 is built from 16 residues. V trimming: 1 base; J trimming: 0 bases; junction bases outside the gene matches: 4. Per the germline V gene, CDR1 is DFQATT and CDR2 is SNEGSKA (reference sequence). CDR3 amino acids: CSARVGTGGMNTEAFF. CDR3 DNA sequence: TGCAGTGCTAGAGTAGGGACAGGGGGTATGAACACTGAAGCTTTCTTT.

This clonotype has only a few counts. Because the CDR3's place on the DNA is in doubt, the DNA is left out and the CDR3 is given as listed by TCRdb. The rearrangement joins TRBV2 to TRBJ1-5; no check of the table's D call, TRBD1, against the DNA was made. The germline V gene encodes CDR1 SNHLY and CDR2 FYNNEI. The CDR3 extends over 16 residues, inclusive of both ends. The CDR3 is CASILDRELSNQPQHF.

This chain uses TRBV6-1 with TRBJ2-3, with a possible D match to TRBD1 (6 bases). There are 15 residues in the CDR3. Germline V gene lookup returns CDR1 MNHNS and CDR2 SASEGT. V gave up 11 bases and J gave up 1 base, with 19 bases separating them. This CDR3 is CAHREVGLGTDTQYF. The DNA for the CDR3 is TGTGCCCACAGGGAAGTGGGCCTGGGCACAGATACGCAGTATTTT.

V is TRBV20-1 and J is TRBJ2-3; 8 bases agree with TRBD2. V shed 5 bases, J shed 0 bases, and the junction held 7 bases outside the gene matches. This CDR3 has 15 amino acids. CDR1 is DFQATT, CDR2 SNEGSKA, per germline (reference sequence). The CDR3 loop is CSARSGGPSTDTQYF. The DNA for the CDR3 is TGCAGTGCTCGCAGCGGGGGCCCTAGCACAGATACGCAGTATTTT.

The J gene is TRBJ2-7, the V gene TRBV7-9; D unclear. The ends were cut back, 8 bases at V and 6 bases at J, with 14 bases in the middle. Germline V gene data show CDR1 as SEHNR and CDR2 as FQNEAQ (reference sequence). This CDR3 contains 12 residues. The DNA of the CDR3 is TGTGCCAGCGGCAAGTCATCTGCCGAGCAGTACTTC. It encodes CASGKSSAEQYF.

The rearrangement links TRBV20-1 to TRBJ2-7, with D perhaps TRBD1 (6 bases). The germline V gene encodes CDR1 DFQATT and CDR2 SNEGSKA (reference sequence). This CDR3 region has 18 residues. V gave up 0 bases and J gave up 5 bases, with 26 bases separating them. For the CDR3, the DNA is TGCAGTGCTAGAGATAGGTTTTGGACGGGAACCAGGGGAGACGAGCAGTACTTC. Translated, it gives CSARDRFWTGTRGDEQYF.

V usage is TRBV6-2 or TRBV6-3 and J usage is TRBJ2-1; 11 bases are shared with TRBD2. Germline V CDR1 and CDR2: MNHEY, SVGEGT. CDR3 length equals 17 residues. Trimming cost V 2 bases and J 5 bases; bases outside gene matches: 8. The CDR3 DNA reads TGTGCCAGCAGTTACCGTGGGCTAGCGGGAGGCAACAATGAGCAGTTCTTC. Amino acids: CASSYRGLAGGNNEQFF.